This TCR beta chain was found in a study of cytomegalovirus exposure and HLA in healthy donors. On the study more broadly: A data release that came early held roughly 85 million unique TCRs from HLA-typed donors.

Primers for the PCR totalled 60 Vbeta and 13 Jbeta. Clones were read by immunoSEQ multiplex PCR, and TCRdb kept only the in-frame ones, dropping some. This sample contains about 140,000 clones. Overall study results and limits: A later analysis revealed that TCR association rates differed between HLA loci, peaking at DRB1 and bottoming out at HLA-C. While the bulk of TCR sequences proved rare, some public TCRs turned up in many donors.

Note on this clone: The antigen is not known.

The CDR3 is 13 residues long. V was pared by 5 bases and J by 2 bases, with 3 bases of the junction left unmatched. Germline CDR1 reads LNHDA; CDR2 reads SQIVND (reference sequence). This rearrangement joins TRBV19 to TRBJ2-7, with 7 nucleotides matching TRBD1. The sample comprised PBMCs. This TCR was recovered from a woman between 18 and 30 years old in good health and CMV-seronegative. The CDR3 DNA is TGTGCCAGTAGTGGGGGACAGACCTACGAGCAGTACTTC. Protein sequence: CASSGGQTYEQYF.